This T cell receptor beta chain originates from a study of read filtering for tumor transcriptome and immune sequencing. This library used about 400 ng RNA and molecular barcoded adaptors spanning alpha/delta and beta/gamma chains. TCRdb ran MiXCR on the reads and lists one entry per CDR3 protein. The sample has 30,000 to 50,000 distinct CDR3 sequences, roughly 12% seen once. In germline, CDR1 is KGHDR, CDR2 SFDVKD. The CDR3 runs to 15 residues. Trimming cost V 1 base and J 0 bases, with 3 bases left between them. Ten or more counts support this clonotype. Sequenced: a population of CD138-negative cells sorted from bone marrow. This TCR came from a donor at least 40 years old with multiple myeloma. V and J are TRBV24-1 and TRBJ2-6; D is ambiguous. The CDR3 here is CATSDFISGANVLTF. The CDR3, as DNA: TGTGCCACCAGTGATTTTATCTCTGGGGCCAACGTCCTGACTTTC.